Shown below are 8 T cell receptor beta chains from a single sample sequenced in a study of T cells in Graves' hyperthyroidism and ophthalmopathy. Amplification yielded TCR beta CDR3 regions, with RNA transcripts as the source. The TCR CDR3 was amplified in a first-round RT-PCR using the HTBI primer set. TCRdb re-derived calls from the multiplex PCR reads in MiXCR, one entry per CDR3 protein. The table has 620,000 or so distinct CDR3 sequences, more than 12% seen once. The sample consisted of blood. All receptors come from a woman aged 45-59 years with Graves' ophthalmopathy.

This clonotype has a count of ten or more. The chain carries TRBV24-1 and TRBJ2-1, with D unclear. The germline V gene has CDR1 KGHDR and CDR2 SFDVKD. The CDR3 covers 13 residues. The germline V and J ends were trimmed by 3 bases and 10 bases, with 12 bases remaining between them. CDR3: CATSDSSVEEQFF. The DNA for the CDR3 is TGTGCCACCAGTGATAGCAGCGTTGAGGAGCAGTTCTTC.

This chain connects TRBV5-1 to TRBJ1-3, with 7 nucleotides matching TRBD1. The V segment lost 2 bases and the J segment 4 bases; nucleotides outside the gene matches: 3. Germline CDR1 is SGHRS and CDR2 is YFSETQ. CDR3 length: 14 amino acids. DNA of the CDR3: TGCGCCAGCAGCTTCCAGGGGGTAGGAAACACCATATATTTT. It specifies CASSFQGVGNTIYF.

This clonotype was counted only a few times. V gene TRBV6-2 or TRBV6-3 combines with J gene TRBJ2-4; unclear D gene. The CDR3 has 13 residues. The V gene lost 6 bases and the J gene lost 0 bases, with 6 bases spanning the gap. CDR1 MNHEY and CDR2 SVGEGT come from the germline V gene. CDR3 loop: CASRNEAKNIQYF. The DNA for the CDR3 is TGTGCCAGCAGGAACGAAGCCAAAAACATTCAGTACTTC.

This clonotype was picked up a small number of times. The rearrangement links TRBV5-8 to TRBJ1-1; TRBD1 matches at 8 bases. Trimming cost V 2 bases and J 7 bases; bases outside gene matches: 13. There are 16 residues in the CDR3. Per germline, CDR1 SGHTS and CDR2 YDEGEE. DNA for the CDR3: TGTGCCAGCAGCTTCGGACAGGGATTGGGATTAGATGAAGCTTTCTTT. It translates to CASSFGQGLGLDEAFF.

The chain links TRBV7-9 to TRBJ1-1; 9 nucleotides align to TRBD1. The junction had 14 bases not matched to a gene; V was cut back by 1 base and J by 14 bases. CDR3 length equals 15 residues. In germline, CDR1 is SEHNR, CDR2 FQNEAQ (reference sequence). CDR3: CASSLGVDRGSSGFF. DNA of the CDR3: TGTGCCAGCAGCTTAGGAGTCGACAGGGGGAGCTCGGGCTTCTTT.

This clonotype was detected once. The chain recombines TRBV5-4 with TRBJ2-7; TRBD2 aligns across 7 bases. Per the germline V gene, CDR1 is SGHNT and CDR2 is YYREEE (reference sequence). The CDR3 totals 14 residues. J lost 3 bases, V lost 3 bases, and 6 bases had no gene match. This CDR3 reads CASSSSSGNYEQYF. DNA for the CDR3: TGTGCCAGCAGCTCGTCTAGCGGAAACTACGAGCAGTACTTC.

This clonotype was found a few times. The rearrangement uses TRBV20-1 and TRBJ1-1; D is unresolved. The CDR3 extends over 13 amino acids. Germline V gives CDR1 DFQATT, CDR2 SNEGSKA (reference sequence). V dropped 4 bases and J dropped 0 bases, with 9 bases sitting between them. CDR3 bases: TGCAGTGCTACGCCAGACATGAACACTGAAGCTTTCTTT. The encoded protein is CSATPDMNTEAFF.

This clonotype was counted ten times or more. The chain carries TRBV28 and TRBJ2-7; TRBD2 is a possible D gene (6 bases). Trimming stripped 5 bases from V and 3 bases from J, with 14 bases between. The length of the CDR3 is 14 residues. Germline V gives CDR1 MDHEN, CDR2 SYDVKM. The CDR3 nucleotides read TGTGCCAGCAGTCCACCGGACTACCTCTACGAGCAGTACTTC. It yields the protein CASSPPDYLYEQYF. The full variable domain, with the rest looked up from reference TRBV28 and TRBJ2-7, is DVKVTQSSRYLVKRTGEKVFLECVQDMDHENMFWYRQDPGLGLRLIYFSYDVKMKEKGDIPEGYSVSREKKERFSLILESASTNQTSMYLCASSPPDYLYEQYFGPGTRLTVT.